Listed below are T cell receptor beta chains from one sample, sequenced in a study of cytomegalovirus exposure and HLA in healthy donors. Profiling relied on immunoSEQ multiplex PCR, and the TCRdb table lists in-frame clones only, not all of them. The data show about 100,000 clones, roughly 85% seen once. Sequencing was done on a sample of PBMCs. The receptors stem from a man aged 25-45 years in good health and CMV-seronegative. The CDR3 runs from the conserved cysteine through the conserved F or W. The D gene is left open where the match is weak. Where a row states a size, it is once, few, many or the class of an expanded clone; other rows omit it.

. . TRBJ2-5 TRBV7-2 TGTGCCAGCAGCTTAGTCGCTAGCGCTGGGAGAGAGACCCAGTACTTC CASSLVASAGRETQYF
TRBD2 few TRBJ2-7 TRBV5-1 TGCGCCACCCGAGCGGGGGATGGCTACGAGCAGTACTTC CATRAGDGYEQYF
. once TRBJ2-7 TRBV7-6 TGTGCCAGCAGCTTAGCTAGCGGAACGATCTCCTACGAGCAGTACTTC CASSLASGTISYEQYF
. . TRBJ2-5 TRBV29-1 TGCAGCGTTTTTTCCCAGGAGACCCAGTACTTC CSVFSQETQYF
. . TRBJ1-6 TRBV30 TGTGCCGGGGAGGAAAGCCATAATTCACCCCTCCACTTT CAGEESHNSPLHF
. . TRBJ1-5 TRBV19 TGTGCCAGTAGGGGTCGGGAACATCAGCCCCAGCATTTT CASRGREHQPQHF
TRBD1 once TRBJ2-7 TRBV5-4 TGTGCCAGCAGCTTGGGCTCTGGGACAGTATCTAACGAGCAGTACTTC CASSLGSGTVSNEQYF
TRBD2 . TRBJ2-3 TRBV29-1 TGCAGCGTTGAATGGGCCGGGACTAGCGGGAGAACGGTGATCACAGATACGCAGTATTTT CSVEWAGTSGRTVITDTQYF
. . TRBJ1-2 TRBV27 TGTGCCAGCAGACGTACGCGGGGTGGGGATAACTATGGCTACACCTTC CASRRTRGGDNYGYTF
TRBD2 . TRBJ2-2 TRBV5-1 TGCGCCAGCAGCTTGGTCTCGAGACTAGCGATGAACACCGGGGAGCTGTTTTTT CASSLVSRLAMNTGELFF
TRBD2 . TRBJ2-5 TRBV29-1 TGCAGCGTTGAAGCTACTAGCGGGAGTGGTTCCCAGTACTTC CSVEATSGSGSQYF
TRBD2 . TRBJ2-3 TRBV14 TGTGCCAGCAGCCAACTAGCGGGGAACACAGATACGCAGTATTTT CASSQLAGNTDTQYF
. . TRBJ2-7 TRBV28 TGTGCCAGCAGCCTCGGACAGTTCTACGAGCAGTACTTC CASSLGQFYEQYF
. . TRBJ2-2 TRBV5-6 TGTGCCAGCAGCTTGGAGGCTCTCAGGGCGAACACCGGGGAGCTGTTTTTT CASSLEALRANTGELFF
TRBD1 . TRBJ2-7 TRBV5-1 TGCGCCAGCAGCGCGGGACAGGGTGGCTACGAGCAGTACTTC CASSAGQGGYEQYF
TRBD2 few TRBJ2-5 TRBV11-3 TGTGCCAGCAGCTTAACGGCGGGGGGGCAAGAGACCCAGTACTTC CASSLTAGGQETQYF
. . TRBJ2-1 TRBV6-4 TGTGCCAGCAGTGAACACTATTTCTACAATGAGCAGTTCTTC CASSEHYFYNEQFF
. . TRBJ1-6 TRBV30 TGTGCCTGGAGTGTACCCCGCACAGCCCCCTTTTCACCCCTCCACTTT CAWSVPRTAPFSPLHF
TRBD2 . TRBJ2-5 TRBV19 TGTGCCAGTAGTATGGGGACTAGCGGTTACGCCCAGTACTTC CASSMGTSGYAQYF
. . TRBJ1-2 TRBV2 TGTGCCAGCAGTGAAGCCAGGTTGAGCTACACCTTC CASSEARLSYTF
. . TRBJ2-5 TRBV18 TGTGCCAGCTCACCCCGCTGGGGAGTGAAAGAGACCCAGTACTTC CASSPRWGVKETQYF
TRBD2 . TRBJ2-1 TRBV5-6 TGTGCCAGCAGCCGCCTTGGCGGGAGACCTTACAATGAGCAGTTCTTC CASSRLGGRPYNEQFF
. . TRBJ2-7 TRBV21-1 TGTGCCAGCAGCCCGAACGCCGGACTAGCGGGATCTCCCTCCTACGAGCAGTACTTC CASSPNAGLAGSPSYEQYF
. . TRBJ1-5 TRBV18 TGTGCCAGCTCAAAATCTGCGAGATGGAATCAGCCCCAGCATTTT CASSKSARWNQPQHF
. . TRBJ1-1 TRBV13 TGTGCCAGCAGCTTAGGCCAGGAGAACACTGAAGCTTTCTTT CASSLGQENTEAFF
TRBD1 . TRBJ2-5 TRBV13 TGTGCCAGCAGCTCCAGCCAGGGGGCCCCACAAGAGACCCAGTACTTC CASSSSQGAPQETQYF
TRBD1 . TRBJ1-6 TRBV28 TGTGCCAGCAGTTTTGGACAGGATAATTCACCCCTCCACTTT CASSFGQDNSPLHF
TRBD1 few TRBJ2-7 TRBV6-1 TGTGCCAGCAATGGACAGGGGTCCAACGAGCAGTACTTC CASNGQGSNEQYF
TRBD2 . TRBJ2-7 TRBV5-6 TGTGCCAGCAGCTTGCGGACTAGCGGGAGTACCTACGAGCAGTACTTC CASSLRTSGSTYEQYF
TRBD1 . TRBJ2-7 TRBV6-5 TGTGCCAGCAGTAGGACAGGGAGGCACGAGCAGTACTTC CASSRTGRHEQYF
TRBD1 . TRBJ1-2 TRBV29-1 TGCAGCGTCACCCCCGGACAGGGGGCAGAGTATGGCTACACCTTC CSVTPGQGAEYGYTF
. . TRBJ1-5 TRBV27 TGTGCCAGCGGGGAGGCCGACAATCAGCCCCAGCATTTT CASGEADNQPQHF
TRBD2 . TRBJ2-1 TRBV12-5 TGTGCTAGTGGTTTGTCCCCGACTAGCGGAGCTACTCACAATGAGCAGTTCTTC CASGLSPTSGATHNEQFF
TRBD2 . TRBJ2-3 TRBV10-1 TGCGCCGGACCGGGACTAGCGGACACAGATACGCAGTATTTT CAGPGLADTDTQYF
. . TRBJ1-5 TRBV7-2 TGTGCCAGCAGCTTAGCTTTACAGGCCAATCAGCCCCAGCATTTT CASSLALQANQPQHF
TRBD1 . TRBJ1-5 TRBV4-1 TGCGCCAGCAGCCAAGGACAGGGGGGGCAGCCCCAGCATTTT CASSQGQGGQPQHF
. . TRBJ2-5 TRBV5-1 TGCGCCAGCAGCTTGTATTATGCCTGGCCCCAAGAGACCCAGTACTTC CASSLYYAWPQETQYF
TRBD2 . TRBJ2-1 TRBV28 TGTGCCAGCATCACCGGCGGGGGGGCATGGAATGAGCAGTTCTTC CASITGGGAWNEQFF
. once TRBJ2-1 TRBV6-1 TGTGCCAGCAGTGAAGCGCTTGGGACAAACTCCTACAATGAGCAGTTCTTC CASSEALGTNSYNEQFF
. . TRBJ1-1 TRBV7-9 TGTGCCAGCAGCTATACCGCAGTAAAGAACACTGAAGCTTTCTTT CASSYTAVKNTEAFF
. . TRBJ2-1 TRBV9 TGTGCCAGCAGCGAGGCCGAGGGCGGGTTCAATGAGCAGTTCTTC CASSEAEGGFNEQFF
. few TRBJ2-3 TRBV5-1 TGCGCCAGCAGCTTGGTTCCAACACAGGGCACAGATACGCAGTATTTT CASSLVPTQGTDTQYF